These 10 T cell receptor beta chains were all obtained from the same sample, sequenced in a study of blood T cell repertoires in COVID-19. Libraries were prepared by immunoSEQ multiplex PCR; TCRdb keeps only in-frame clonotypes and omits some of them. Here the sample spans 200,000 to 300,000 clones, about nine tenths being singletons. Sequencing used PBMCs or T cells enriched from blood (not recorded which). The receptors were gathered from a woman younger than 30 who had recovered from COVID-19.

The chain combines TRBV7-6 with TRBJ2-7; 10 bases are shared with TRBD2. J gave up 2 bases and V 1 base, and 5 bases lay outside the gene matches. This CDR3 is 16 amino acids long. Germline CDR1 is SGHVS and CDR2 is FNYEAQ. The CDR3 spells CASSLDGTSAAYEQYF. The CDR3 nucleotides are TGTGCCAGCAGCTTAGATGGGACTAGCGCCGCCTACGAGCAGTACTTC.

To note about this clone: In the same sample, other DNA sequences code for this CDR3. The DNA of the CDR3 is TGTGCCAGCAGCCGCGACACTGAAGCTTTCTTT. Its protein is CASSRDTEAFF. The chain is built from TRBV6-5 and TRBJ1-1, with D hard to call. Germline V gene sequence: CDR1 MNHEY, CDR2 SVGAGI. V was trimmed by 6 bases and J by 3 bases, leaving 5 bases between them. There are 11 residues in the CDR3.

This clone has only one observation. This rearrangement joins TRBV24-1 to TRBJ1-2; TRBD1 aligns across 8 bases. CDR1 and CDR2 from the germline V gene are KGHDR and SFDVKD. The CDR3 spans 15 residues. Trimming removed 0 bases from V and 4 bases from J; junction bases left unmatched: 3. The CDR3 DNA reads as TGTGCCACCAGTGATTTGGCGGGGACAGGCTATGGCTACACCTTC. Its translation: CATSDLAGTGYGYTF.

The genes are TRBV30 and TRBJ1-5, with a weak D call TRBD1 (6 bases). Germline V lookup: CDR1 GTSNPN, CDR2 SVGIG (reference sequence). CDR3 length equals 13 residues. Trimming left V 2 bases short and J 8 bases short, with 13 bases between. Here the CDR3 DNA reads TGTGCCTGGAGTTCAGGGGATGGGGAGCCCCAGCATTTT. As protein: CAWSSGDGEPQHF.

In DNA, the CDR3 is TGTGCCAGCAGTCCGCCGGGACAGGGCTACGAGCAGTACTTC. Its protein product is CASSPPGQGYEQYF. The chain recombines TRBV6-5 with TRBJ2-7; TRBD1 agrees at 9 bases. The CDR3 length is 14 residues. CDR1 is MNHEY, CDR2 SVGAGI, per germline. The V segment lost 5 bases and the J segment 3 bases; nucleotides outside the gene matches: 5.

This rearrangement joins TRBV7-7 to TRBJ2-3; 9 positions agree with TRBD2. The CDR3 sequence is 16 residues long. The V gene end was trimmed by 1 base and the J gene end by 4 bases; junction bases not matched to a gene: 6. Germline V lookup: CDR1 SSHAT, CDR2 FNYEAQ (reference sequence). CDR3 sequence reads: CASSLGPSGASDTQYF. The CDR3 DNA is TGTGCCAGCAGCTTAGGGCCTAGCGGGGCTTCAGATACGCAGTATTTT.

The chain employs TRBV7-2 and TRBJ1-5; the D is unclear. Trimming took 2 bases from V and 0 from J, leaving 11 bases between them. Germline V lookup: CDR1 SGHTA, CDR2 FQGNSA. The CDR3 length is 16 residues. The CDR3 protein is CASSLYLGYSNQPQHF. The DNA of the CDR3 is TGTGCCAGCAGCTTATATTTGGGCTATAGCAATCAGCCCCAGCATTTT.

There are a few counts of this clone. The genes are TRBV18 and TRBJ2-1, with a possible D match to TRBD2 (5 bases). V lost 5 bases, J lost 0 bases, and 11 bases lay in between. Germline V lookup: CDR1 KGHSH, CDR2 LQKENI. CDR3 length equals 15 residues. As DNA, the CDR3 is TGTGCCAGCTCAACTCGGACTTTCTCCTACAATGAGCAGTTCTTC. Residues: CASSTRTFSYNEQFF.

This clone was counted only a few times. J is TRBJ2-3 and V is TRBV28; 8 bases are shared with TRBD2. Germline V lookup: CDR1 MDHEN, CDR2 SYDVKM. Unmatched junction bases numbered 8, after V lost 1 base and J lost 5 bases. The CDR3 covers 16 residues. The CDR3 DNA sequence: TGTGCCAGCAGTTTATTAGGGACTAGTGGTGTAGATACGCAGTATTTT. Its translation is CASSLLGTSGVDTQYF.

The CDR3 sequence is CASSYLNANRGSYGYTF. CDR3 bases: TGTGCCAGCAGTTACCTAAATGCGAACAGGGGGAGCTATGGCTACACCTTC. This sequence joins TRBV6-2 or TRBV6-3 and TRBJ1-2, with 8 positions matching TRBD1. Germline CDR1 reads MNHEY; CDR2 reads SVGEGT. This CDR3 region has 17 residues. The V and J ends lost 2 bases and 4 bases, in that order; junction bases with no gene match: 12.